This TCR beta chain was profiled in a study of blood T cell repertoires in COVID-19 (dated by TCRdb to 2020 to 2022). Regarding the research as a whole: Collaborator samples came from the United States, Italy and Spain and covered acute and convalescent phases of COVID-19. The prospective study material was composed of cDNA or gDNA derived from T cells, B-cell-depleted T cells, or PBMCs. Deeply sampled blood TCRbeta repertoires from subjects exposed to, actively infected with, or recovered from COVID-19 were included in the dataset. A freely available public database, intended as a resource for researchers studying the immune response to SARS-CoV-2, is where the repertoires were released. Samples came from the ongoing ImmuneRACE study (first 160 participants) plus 1,254 subjects from 6 global collaborators. The sample metadata nearly always contained a de-identified subject ID, COVID-19 status, age in years and sex. HLA class I and class II types, where available, came from metadata supplied by the sample provider rather than from assay-based typing. Study-wide conclusions, independent of this receptor: How much clinical and demographic metadata was included differed by source and by participant, and the metadata was provided uncurated.

Participants in the prospective study were aged roughly 18 to 100 years, lived in 24 United States geographic areas, and enrolled through a virtual design. In the prospective study, cohorts were assigned on the basis of participant-reported clinical history obtained from a screening survey and a study questionnaire. ImmuneRACE Cohort 3 recovered participants were defined by two consecutive negative NP/OP PCR tests, healthcare professional clearance, or symptom resolution. In the prospective study, mobile phlebotomists collected whole blood, serum and a nasopharyngeal or oropharyngeal swab from each participant. Prospective study participants could optionally give additional blood draws and questionnaires over an approximately two-month period. Before DNA extraction, blood samples from the prospective study were shipped at room temperature or frozen. From its cysteine to its phenylalanine, the CDR3 spans 13 amino acids. Kept here is only the CDR3 DNA, which spans 39 bases and is read in frame from base 1. CDR1 is given as SGHAT and CDR2 as FQNNGV, both from the germline V gene. The V end loses 1 base and the J end loses 5 bases, and a stretch of 8 bases separates them.

On this clone itself: The antigen this receptor binds is unknown. No much larger clonotype is one base removed from it; base qualities were not supplied.

TCRbeta CDR3 regions were amplified from genomic DNA using the immunoSEQ Assay, a bias-controlled multiplex PCR. The original methods were these. Within the assay, amplification of reference gene primers was used to estimate how many nucleated cells each sample contained. To quantify the absolute abundance of each unique TCRbeta CDR3 rearrangement, sequence reads were collapsed and filtered. For each sample, productive Simpson clonality was calculated as the square root of Simpson's diversity index across productive rearrangements. TCRdb stores this immuneACCESS table with in-frame sequences only. Part of the clones is absent; in the studies checked, under half of the shortfall reflects unresolved V genes, and no reason is known for the rest. The DNA gave D and trimming, while V, J and clone size come from that table. This sample has 160,000 or so clones in its table, and approximately 80% of those were observed once. The top ten clones comprise approximately 5.4% of the sample.

This clonotype originated in a man in his forties who had recovered from COVID-19. Sequencing input: PBMCs or T cells enriched from blood (not recorded which). The rearranged segments are TRBV11-2 and TRBJ2-5, with the D gene call left open. The CDR3 in this case is CASSLGGWETQYF. The sequenced DNA: TGTGCCAGCAGCTTAGGCGGTTGGGAGACCCAGTACTTC. Extended through the reference TRBV11-2 and TRBJ2-5 proteins, this CDR3 yields the full variable domain: EAGVAQSPRYKIIEKRQSVAFWCNPISGHATLYWYQQILGQGPKLLIQFQNNGVVDDSQLPKDRFSAERLKGVDSTLKIQPAKLEDSAVYLCASSLGGWETQYFGPGTRLLVL.